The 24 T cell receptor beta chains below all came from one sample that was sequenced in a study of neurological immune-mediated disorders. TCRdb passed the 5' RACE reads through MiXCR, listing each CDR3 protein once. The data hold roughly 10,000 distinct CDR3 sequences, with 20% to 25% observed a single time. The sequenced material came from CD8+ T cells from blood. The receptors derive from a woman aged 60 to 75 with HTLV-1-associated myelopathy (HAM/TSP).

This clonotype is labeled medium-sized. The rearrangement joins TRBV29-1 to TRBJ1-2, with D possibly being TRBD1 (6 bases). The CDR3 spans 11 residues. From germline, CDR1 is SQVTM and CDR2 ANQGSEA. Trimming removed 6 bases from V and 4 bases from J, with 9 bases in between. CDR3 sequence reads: CSVEGGYGYTF. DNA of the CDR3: TGCAGCGTCGAGGGGGGCTATGGCTACACCTTC.

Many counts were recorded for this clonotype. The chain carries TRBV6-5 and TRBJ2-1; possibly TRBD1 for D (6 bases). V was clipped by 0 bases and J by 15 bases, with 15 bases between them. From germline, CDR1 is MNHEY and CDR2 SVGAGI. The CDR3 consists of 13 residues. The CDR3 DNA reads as TGTGCCAGCAGTTACTCGAGGAACAGGGAGACGTTCTTC. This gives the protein CASSYSRNRETFF.

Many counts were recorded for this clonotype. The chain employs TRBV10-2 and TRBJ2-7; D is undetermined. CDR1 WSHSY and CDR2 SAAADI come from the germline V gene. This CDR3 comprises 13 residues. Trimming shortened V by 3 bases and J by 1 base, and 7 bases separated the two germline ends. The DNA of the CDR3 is TGCGCCAGCAGTGAATGGGATTCCTACGAGCAGTACTTC. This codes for CASSEWDSYEQYF.

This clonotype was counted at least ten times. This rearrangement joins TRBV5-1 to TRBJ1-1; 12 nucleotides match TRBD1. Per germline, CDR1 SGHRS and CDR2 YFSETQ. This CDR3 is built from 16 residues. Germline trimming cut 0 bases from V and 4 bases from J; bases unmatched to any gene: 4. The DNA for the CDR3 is TGCGCCAGCAGCTTGGCCGGGACAGGGGGCATCACTGAAGCTTTCTTT. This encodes CASSLAGTGGITEAFF.

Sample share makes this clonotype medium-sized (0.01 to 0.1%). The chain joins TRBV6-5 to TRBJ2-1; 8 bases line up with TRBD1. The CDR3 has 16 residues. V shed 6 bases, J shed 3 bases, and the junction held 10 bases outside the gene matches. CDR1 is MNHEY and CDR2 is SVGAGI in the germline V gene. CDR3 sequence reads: CASSPTGGSGYNEQFF. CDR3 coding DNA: TGTGCCAGCAGCCCCACAGGGGGTTCTGGCTACAATGAGCAGTTCTTC.

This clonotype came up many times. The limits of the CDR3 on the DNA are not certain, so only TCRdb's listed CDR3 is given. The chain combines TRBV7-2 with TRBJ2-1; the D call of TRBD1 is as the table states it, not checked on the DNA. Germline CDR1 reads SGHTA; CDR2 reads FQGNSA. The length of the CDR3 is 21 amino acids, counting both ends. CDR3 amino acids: CASSFYICSAGLGGAANEQFF.

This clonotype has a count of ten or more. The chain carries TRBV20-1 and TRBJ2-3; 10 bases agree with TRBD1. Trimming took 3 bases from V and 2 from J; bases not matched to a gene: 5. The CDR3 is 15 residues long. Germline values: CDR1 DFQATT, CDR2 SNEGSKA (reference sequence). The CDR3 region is CSASPGQGHTDTQYF. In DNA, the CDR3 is TGCAGTGCTAGTCCGGGACAGGGGCACACAGATACGCAGTATTTT.

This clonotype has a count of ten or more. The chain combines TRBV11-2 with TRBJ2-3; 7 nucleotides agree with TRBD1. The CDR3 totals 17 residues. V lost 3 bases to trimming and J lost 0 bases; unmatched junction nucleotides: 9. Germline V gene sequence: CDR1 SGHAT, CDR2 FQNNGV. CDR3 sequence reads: CASSFHPGQKSTDTQYF. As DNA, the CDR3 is TGTGCCAGCAGCTTTCACCCGGGACAGAAAAGCACAGATACGCAGTATTTT. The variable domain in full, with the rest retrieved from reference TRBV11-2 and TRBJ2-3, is EAGVAQSPRYKIIEKRQSVAFWCNPISGHATLYWYQQILGQGPKLLIQFQNNGVVDDSQLPKDRFSAERLKGVDSTLKIQPAKLEDSAVYLCASSFHPGQKSTDTQYFGPGTRLTVL.

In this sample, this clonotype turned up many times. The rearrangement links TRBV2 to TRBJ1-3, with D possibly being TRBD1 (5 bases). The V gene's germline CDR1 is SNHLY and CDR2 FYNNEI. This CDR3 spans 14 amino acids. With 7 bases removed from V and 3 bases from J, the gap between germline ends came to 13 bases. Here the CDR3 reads CASTSRGVGNTIYF. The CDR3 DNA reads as TGTGCCAGCACGTCCCGGGGCGTTGGAAACACCATATATTTT.

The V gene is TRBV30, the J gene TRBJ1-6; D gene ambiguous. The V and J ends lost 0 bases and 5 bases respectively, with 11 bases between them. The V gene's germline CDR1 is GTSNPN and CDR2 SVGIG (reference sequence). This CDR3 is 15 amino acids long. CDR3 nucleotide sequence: TGTGCCTGGAGTGTCGAGGGCCTCAATAATTCACCCCTCCACTTT. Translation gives CAWSVEGLNNSPLHF.

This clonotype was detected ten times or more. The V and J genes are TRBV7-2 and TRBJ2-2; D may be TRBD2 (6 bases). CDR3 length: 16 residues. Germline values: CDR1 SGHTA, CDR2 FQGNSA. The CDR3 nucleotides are TGTGCTACCTTGGGGCGGGACCAAACGAACACCGGGGAGCTGTTTTTT. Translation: CATLGRDQTNTGELFF.

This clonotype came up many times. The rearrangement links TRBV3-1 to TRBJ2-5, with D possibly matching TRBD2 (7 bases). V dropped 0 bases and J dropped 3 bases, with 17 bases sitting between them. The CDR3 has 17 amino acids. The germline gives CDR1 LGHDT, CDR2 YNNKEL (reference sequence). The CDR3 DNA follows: TGTGCCAGCAGCCAAGATAGGGGGGGGGCGGTGGAAGAGACCCAGTACTTC. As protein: CASSQDRGGAVEETQYF.

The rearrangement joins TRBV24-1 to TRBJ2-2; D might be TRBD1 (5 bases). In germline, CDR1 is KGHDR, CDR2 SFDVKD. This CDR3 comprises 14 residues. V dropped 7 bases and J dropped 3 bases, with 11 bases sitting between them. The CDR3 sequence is CATRARVDTGELFF. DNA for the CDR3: TGTGCCACCAGAGCCAGGGTTGACACCGGGGAGCTGTTTTTT.

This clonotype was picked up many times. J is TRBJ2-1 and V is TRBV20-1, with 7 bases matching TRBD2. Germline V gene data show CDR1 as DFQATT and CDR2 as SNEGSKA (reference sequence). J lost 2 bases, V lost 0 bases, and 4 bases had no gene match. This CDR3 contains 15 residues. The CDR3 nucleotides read TGCAGTGCTAGAGATTTGGGGGGGGCCTACAATGAGCAGTTCTTC. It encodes CSARDLGGAYNEQFF.

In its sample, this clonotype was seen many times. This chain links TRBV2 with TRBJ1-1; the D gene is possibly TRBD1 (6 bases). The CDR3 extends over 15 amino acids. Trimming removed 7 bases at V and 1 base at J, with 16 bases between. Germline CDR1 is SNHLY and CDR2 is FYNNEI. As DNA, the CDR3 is TGTGCCAGCAAGCCCCCGGGGGCCAGGAACACTGAAGCTTTCTTT. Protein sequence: CASKPPGARNTEAFF.

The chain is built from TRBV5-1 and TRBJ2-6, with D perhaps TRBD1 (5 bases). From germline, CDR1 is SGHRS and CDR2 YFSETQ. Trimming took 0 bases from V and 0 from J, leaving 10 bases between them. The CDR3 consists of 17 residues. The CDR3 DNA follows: TGCGCCAGCAGCTTGGTGGTCCAGGGCTCTGGGGCCAACGTCCTGACTTTC. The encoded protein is CASSLVVQGSGANVLTF.

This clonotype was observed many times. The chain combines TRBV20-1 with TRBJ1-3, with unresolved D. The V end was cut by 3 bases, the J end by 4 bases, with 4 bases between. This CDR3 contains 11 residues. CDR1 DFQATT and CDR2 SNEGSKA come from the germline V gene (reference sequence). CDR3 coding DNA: TGCAGTGCTAGTGCGGGAAACACCATATATTTT. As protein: CSASAGNTIYF.

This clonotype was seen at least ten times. This CDR3 is CSAKSGDTGELFF. The DNA of the CDR3 is TGCAGTGCTAAATCCGGGGACACCGGGGAGCTGTTTTTT. The chain employs TRBV20-1 and TRBJ2-2, with D perhaps TRBD2 (5 bases). CDR1 is DFQATT, CDR2 SNEGSKA, per germline (reference sequence). The CDR3 has 13 residues. The V gene lost 4 bases and the J gene lost 3 bases, with 9 bases spanning the gap.

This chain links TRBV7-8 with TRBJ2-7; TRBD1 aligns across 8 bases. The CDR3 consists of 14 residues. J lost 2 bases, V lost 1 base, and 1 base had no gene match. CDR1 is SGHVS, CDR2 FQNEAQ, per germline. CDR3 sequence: CASSLVQGAYEQYF. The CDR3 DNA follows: TGTGCCAGCAGCTTAGTACAGGGGGCCTACGAGCAGTACTTC.

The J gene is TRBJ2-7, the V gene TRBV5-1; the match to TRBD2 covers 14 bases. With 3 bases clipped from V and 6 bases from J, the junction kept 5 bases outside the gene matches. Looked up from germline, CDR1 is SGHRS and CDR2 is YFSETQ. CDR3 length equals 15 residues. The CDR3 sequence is CASSWGLAGDLEQYF. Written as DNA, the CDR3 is TGCGCCAGCAGCTGGGGACTAGCGGGAGATCTCGAGCAGTACTTC.

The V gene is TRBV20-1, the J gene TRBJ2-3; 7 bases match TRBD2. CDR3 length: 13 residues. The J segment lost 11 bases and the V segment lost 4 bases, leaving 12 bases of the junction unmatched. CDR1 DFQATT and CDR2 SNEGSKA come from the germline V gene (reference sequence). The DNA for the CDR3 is TGCAGTGCTAAGTGGGGGGGGTCAAGTCGGCAGTATTTT. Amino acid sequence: CSAKWGGSSRQYF.

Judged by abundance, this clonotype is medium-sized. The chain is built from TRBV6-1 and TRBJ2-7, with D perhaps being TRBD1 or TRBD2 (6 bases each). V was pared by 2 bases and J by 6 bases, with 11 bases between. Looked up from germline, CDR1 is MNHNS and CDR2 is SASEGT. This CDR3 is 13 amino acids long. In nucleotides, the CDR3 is TGTGCCAGCAGTGAATCAAGGGGGGTCGAGCAGTACTTC. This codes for CASSESRGVEQYF.

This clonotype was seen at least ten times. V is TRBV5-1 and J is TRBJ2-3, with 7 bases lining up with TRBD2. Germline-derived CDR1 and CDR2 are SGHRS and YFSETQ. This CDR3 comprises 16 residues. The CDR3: CATASERGSYTDTQYF. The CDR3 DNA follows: TGCGCTACCGCAAGTGAGCGGGGATCCTACACAGATACGCAGTATTTT.

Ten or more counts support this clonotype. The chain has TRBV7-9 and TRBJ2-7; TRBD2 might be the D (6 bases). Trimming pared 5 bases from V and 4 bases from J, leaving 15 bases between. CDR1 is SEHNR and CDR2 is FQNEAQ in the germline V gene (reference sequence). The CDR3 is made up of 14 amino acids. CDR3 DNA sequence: TGTGCCAGCAGCCTCCGGGCGGGGTCGTACGAGCAGTACTTC. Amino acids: CASSLRAGSYEQYF.